The clone carrying this TCR beta chain was seen a few times. These data are taken from a study of blood T cells in healthy people across ages. Alongside a J-beta primer mix, a sample-barcoded 5' primer served in a second PCR lasting roughly 7 to 11 cycles. TCRdb used MiXCR to reprocess the 5' RACE reads, holding one entry per CDR3 protein. The sample includes 1.8 million or so distinct CDR3 sequences, roughly two fifths seen only once; the top ten take under 25%. Germline loops: CDR1 MNHEY, CDR2 SMNVEV (reference sequence). V was clipped by 2 bases and J by 1 base, with 6 bases between them. The CDR3 has 14 residues.

The chain couples TRBV27 to TRBJ1-5; D is ambiguous. The sample comprised blood. The sequence was collected from a human donor in good health. The CDR3 here is CASSLARSNQPQHF. The CDR3 bases are TGTGCCAGCAGTTTAGCCAGAAGCAATCAGCCCCAGCATTTT.